Each of the 23 T cell receptor beta chains below was sequenced from the same sample in a study of cytomegalovirus exposure and HLA in healthy donors. A multiplex PCR was run with 60 Vbeta primers and 13 Jbeta primers. The repertoire was sequenced with immunoSEQ multiplex PCR; TCRdb's copy has only in-frame clones and lacks some. The sample lists approximately 140,000 clones, about three quarters seen once, with under 7.5% in the top ten. Sequencing was carried out using PBMCs. Source of these receptors: a man aged 35 to 55 in good health and CMV-seropositive.

This chain links TRBV27 with TRBJ2-7; 9 bases line up with TRBD1. Germline V lookup: CDR1 MNHEY, CDR2 SMNVEV (reference sequence). The CDR3 loop spans 16 amino acids. V lost 3 bases, J lost 4 bases, and 10 bases stayed unmatched. This chain's CDR3 is CASSFSAGDREYEQYF. CDR3 nucleotide sequence: TGTGCCAGCAGTTTTTCAGCCGGGGACAGGGAATACGAGCAGTACTTC.

The chain is built from TRBV29-1 and TRBJ2-7; TRBD2 aligns across 10 bases. This CDR3 spans 13 amino acids. CDR1 and CDR2 (germline): SQVTM, ANQGSEA. V lost 4 bases to trimming and J lost 2 bases; unmatched junction nucleotides: 2. The CDR3 sequence: CSVGLAGAYEQYF. The CDR3 coding sequence is TGCAGCGTTGGTCTAGCGGGGGCCTACGAGCAGTACTTC.

This sequence joins TRBV7-8 and TRBJ1-1; D call uncertain. This CDR3 has 16 amino acids. The germline CDR1 and CDR2 sequences are SGHVS and FQNEAQ. The V end lost 3 bases, the J end lost 1 base, and 15 bases lay between the germline ends. The CDR3: CASSFRRPNSNTEAFF. CDR3 bases: TGTGCCAGCAGCTTTCGGCGGCCAAATTCGAACACTGAAGCTTTCTTT.

This chain links TRBV4-1 with TRBJ2-7; D not resolved. V was shortened by 1 base and J by 6 bases, with 16 bases between the two germline ends. The germline V gene has CDR1 MGHRA and CDR2 YSYEKL. The CDR3 consists of 15 residues. The CDR3 DNA reads as TGCGCCAGCAGCCAAGCTGATACACTTCGGGTCGAGCAGTACTTC. Amino acid sequence: CASSQADTLRVEQYF.

The CDR3 reads CASSGWEEETQYF. CDR3 in DNA: TGTGCCAGCAGTGGATGGGAGGAAGAGACCCAGTACTTC. The chain joins TRBV6-1 to TRBJ2-5, with D perhaps matching TRBD2 (6 bases). Germline-derived CDR1 and CDR2 are MNHNS and SASEGT. V dropped 4 bases and J dropped 3 bases, with 9 bases sitting between them. The CDR3 runs 13 residues.

The gene calls are TRBV7-2 and TRBJ2-2; 9 bases match TRBD2. Germline loops: CDR1 SGHTA, CDR2 FQGNSA. V lost 0 bases, J lost 5 bases, and 4 bases stayed unmatched. There are 16 residues in the CDR3. The chain's CDR3 is CASSLAGGGGTGELFF. The CDR3 region has the DNA TGTGCCAGCAGCTTAGCGGGCGGGGGGGGTACCGGGGAGCTGTTTTTT.

The V gene is TRBV19, the J gene TRBJ1-2, with 9 bases lining up with TRBD1. Germline V gene sequence: CDR1 LNHDA, CDR2 SQIVND (reference sequence). V gave up 0 bases and J gave up 4 bases; unmatched junction bases: 6. This CDR3 is 16 amino acids long. The CDR3 nucleotides are TGTGCCAGTAGTATAGATCCAACGGGACAGGGCTATGGCTACACCTTC. This sequence encodes CASSIDPTGQGYGYTF.

The chain carries TRBV6-6 and TRBJ1-2; 12 bases agree with TRBD1. The V segment lost 1 base and the J segment 6 bases; nucleotides outside the gene matches: 3. The CDR3 covers 15 residues. Germline V lookup: CDR1 MNHNY, CDR2 SVGAGI (reference sequence). The CDR3 nucleotides read TGTGCCAGCAGTTACTACGGGACAGGGGGCGATGGCTACACCTTC. Residues: CASSYYGTGGDGYTF.

This chain joins TRBV4-1 and TRBJ1-2; TRBD1 might be the D (6 bases). V was cut by 1 base and J by 3 bases, with 12 bases left in between. Germline lookup yields CDR1 MGHRA and CDR2 YSYEKL. CDR3 length: 15 residues. The CDR3, as DNA: TGCGCCAGCAGCCAAGCAGGGGCGACTGACTATGGCTACACCTTC. Its translation is CASSQAGATDYGYTF.

This rearrangement joins TRBV5-6 to TRBJ1-2; maybe TRBD1 (6 bases). V shed 0 bases and J shed 4 bases, with 10 bases lying between them. Looked up from germline, CDR1 is SGHDT and CDR2 is YYEEEE. The CDR3 is 14 amino acids. This CDR3 reads CASSLAGTRYGYTF. Here the CDR3 DNA reads TGTGCCAGCAGCTTGGCCGGGACACGCTATGGCTACACCTTC.

The gene calls are TRBV6-6 and TRBJ2-7, with a weak D call TRBD1 (6 bases). The length of the CDR3 is 13 residues. Trimming pared 6 bases from V and 5 bases from J, leaving 14 bases between. CDR1 is MNHNY and CDR2 is SVGAGI in the germline V gene (reference sequence). CDR3: CASRTPGQNEQYF. The CDR3 region has the DNA TGTGCCAGCAGAACTCCCGGACAGAACGAGCAGTACTTC.

The gene calls are TRBV7-6 and TRBJ2-2; 7 bases are a match to TRBD1. After removal of 6 bases from V and 8 bases from J, the junction contained 12 bases not matched to a gene. The CDR3 extends over 15 amino acids. Germline loops: CDR1 SGHVS, CDR2 FNYEAQ. The CDR3: CASSQPGQSLGELFF. The CDR3 DNA reads TGTGCCAGCAGTCAACCGGGACAGAGCCTTGGGGAGCTGTTTTTT.

This chain joins TRBV30 and TRBJ2-2; D call uncertain. The ends were cut back, 6 bases at V and 8 bases at J, with 13 bases in the middle. CDR3 size: 12 residues. Germline loops: CDR1 GTSNPN, CDR2 SVGIG (reference sequence). The chain's CDR3 is CACSLSLGELFF. Here the CDR3 DNA reads TGTGCCTGCAGTCTGAGTCTAGGGGAGCTGTTTTTT.

This clone has only a few counts. This chain links TRBV5-1 with TRBJ1-5; D gene uncertain. CDR1 and CDR2 (germline): SGHRS, YFSETQ. This CDR3 region has 14 residues. Trimming pared 0 bases from V and 2 bases from J, leaving 6 bases between. In DNA, the CDR3 is TGCGCCAGCAGCTTGGGGCCAGGCAATCAGCCCCAGCATTTT. It specifies CASSLGPGNQPQHF. The full variable domain, its missing parts supplied by reference TRBV5-1 and TRBJ1-5, is KAGVTQTPRYLIKTRGQQVTLSCSPISGHRSVSWYQQTPGQGLQFLFEYFSETQRNKGNFPGRFSGRQFSNSRSEMNVSTLELGDSALYLCASSLGPGNQPQHFGDGTRLSIL.

This clone was observed a handful of times. The chain is built from TRBV2 and TRBJ1-2; tentative D call: TRBD1 (5 bases). The germline V gene has CDR1 SNHLY and CDR2 FYNNEI. This CDR3 contains 14 residues. V was trimmed by 1 base and J by 2 bases, leaving 8 bases between them. This CDR3 reads CASSEDRQNYGYTF. Written as DNA, the CDR3 is TGTGCCAGCAGTGAAGACAGACAGAACTATGGCTACACCTTC.

The V gene is TRBV7-6, the J gene TRBJ2-7; D uncertain. Trimming left V 5 bases short and J 6 bases short, with 14 bases between. The CDR3 has 13 amino acids. Germline V gene data show CDR1 as SGHVS and CDR2 as FNYEAQ. CDR3 sequence (DNA): TGTGCCAGCAGCCCGTCGATAGTGCGCGAGCAGTACTTC. Translating gives CASSPSIVREQYF. Variable domain in full (rest from reference TRBV7-6 and TRBJ2-7): GAGVSQSPRYKVTKRGQDVALRCDPISGHVSLYWYRQALGQGPEFLTYFNYEAQQDKSGLPNDRFSAERPEGSISTLTIQRTEQRDSAMYRCASSPSIVREQYFGPGTRLTVT.

The CDR3 reads CASMPTALPYGYTF. The DNA for the CDR3 is TGTGCCAGCATGCCGACAGCGTTACCCTATGGCTACACCTTC. The chain recombines TRBV6-6 with TRBJ1-2; maybe TRBD1 (5 bases). Trimming took off 7 bases at V and 4 bases at J, with 16 bases between the two ends. The CDR3 is 14 amino acids. Germline CDR1 reads MNHNY; CDR2 reads SVGAGI (reference sequence).

This chain links TRBV4-1 with TRBJ1-4, with D perhaps TRBD1 (6 bases). This CDR3 has 16 amino acids. The germline gives CDR1 MGHRA, CDR2 YSYEKL. Trimming removed 1 base at V and 5 bases at J, with 14 bases between. The DNA of the CDR3 is TGCGCCAGCAGCCAAGCAGGGGCCAGTATAAATGAAAAACTGTTTTTT. Protein: CASSQAGASINEKLFF.

V and J are TRBV5-1 and TRBJ1-1, with D hard to call. The CDR3 has 16 residues. CDR1 is SGHRS and CDR2 is YFSETQ in the germline V gene. The V end was cut by 3 bases, the J end by 1 base, with 16 bases between. In DNA, the CDR3 is TGCGCCAGCAGCTATTGGAAGGCGGAGAAGAACACTGAAGCTTTCTTT. Its protein is CASSYWKAEKNTEAFF.

This chain connects TRBV5-4 to TRBJ2-3; TRBD2 matches at 9 bases. J gave up 1 base and V 4 bases, and 4 bases lay outside the gene matches. The CDR3 spans 15 residues. The germline V gene encodes CDR1 SGHNT and CDR2 YYREEE (reference sequence). The CDR3 DNA is TGTGCCAGCAGCCATTCTAGCGGGGGCACAGATACGCAGTATTTT. It specifies CASSHSSGGTDTQYF. Drawing the rest from reference TRBV5-4 and TRBJ2-3, the complete variable domain is ETGVTQSPTHLIKTRGQQVTLRCSSQSGHNTVSWYQQALGQGPQFIFQYYREEENGRGNFPPRFSGLQFPNYSSELNVNALELDDSALYLCASSHSSGGTDTQYFGPGTRLTVL.

The chain has TRBV7-9 and TRBJ2-7, with a tentative D call TRBD1 (6 bases). The ends were cut back, 5 bases at V and 2 bases at J, with 7 bases in the middle. CDR3 length equals 12 residues. Germline CDR1 reads SEHNR; CDR2 reads FQNEAQ (reference sequence). The CDR3 sequence: CASSRQAYEQYF. CDR3 DNA: TGTGCCAGCAGCAGACAGGCCTACGAGCAGTACTTC.

The chain recombines TRBV27 with TRBJ1-5; D gene ambiguous. Trimming removed 5 bases at V and 1 base at J, with 9 bases between. The V gene's germline CDR1 is MNHEY and CDR2 SMNVEV (reference sequence). The length of the CDR3 is 14 residues. CDR3 loop: CASSPRRSNQPQHF. The CDR3 DNA reads TGTGCCAGCAGTCCCAGGAGGAGCAATCAGCCCCAGCATTTT.

This chain connects TRBV6-5 to TRBJ1-2; 9 positions match TRBD1. The germline V gene has CDR1 MNHEY and CDR2 SVGAGI. Trimming took 6 bases from V and 4 from J; bases not matched to a gene: 6. The CDR3 sequence is 14 residues long. CDR3 coding DNA: TGTGCCAGCAGGGGGACAGGGCGTCGCTATGGCTACACCTTC. Translating it yields CASRGTGRRYGYTF.